The rows below give T cell receptor beta chains drawn from one sample of a study of post-analysis software for immune sequencing data. TCRdb processed the PCR reads anew with MiXCR; each CDR3 protein has one entry. The table has some 690,000 distinct CDR3 sequences, around 27% seen once. Sequencing was done on a sample of blood. The receptors were sampled from a girl between 10 and 17 years old with multiple sclerosis. Each CDR3 is given with its conserved first and last residue. The D gene is left open where the match is weak. For some rows the clone size is stated as once, few or many, or as a class when expanded; others skip it.

NA,TRBV7-9,TRBJ1-6,few,CASSSPFPGNSPLHF,TGTGCCAGCAGCTCTCCGTTCCCGGGAAATTCACCCCTCCACTTT
TRBD2,TRBV20-1,TRBJ2-3,many,CSARLAGGTDTQYF,TGCAGTGCTCGACTAGCGGGGGGCACAGATACGCAGTATTTT
NA,TRBV6-1,TRBJ1-5,few,CASSWQPQHF,TGTGCCAGCAGCTGGCAGCCCCAGCATTTT
NA,TRBV7-9,TRBJ2-3,NA,CASSAPQGTQYF,TGTGCCAGCAGCGCCCCCCAGGGTACGCAGTATTTT
NA,TRBV4-3,TRBJ1-3,NA,CASSRESKGFSGNTIYF,TGCGCCAGCAGCCGAGAAAGCAAGGGGTTCTCTGGAAACACCATATATTTT
TRBD1,TRBV9,TRBJ1-1,NA,CASSGGTDNTEAFF,TGTGCCAGCAGCGGGGGGACAGACAACACTGAAGCTTTCTTT
NA,TRBV20-1,TRBJ1-6,NA,CSARGGGSPLHF,TGCAGTGCTAGGGGGGGAGGCTCACCCCTCCACTTT
NA,TRBV5-5,TRBJ1-1,few,CASSLSGALNTEAFF,TGTGCCAGCAGCCTATCAGGGGCACTGAACACTGAAGCTTTCTTT
NA,TRBV5-6,TRBJ2-1,once,CASSLVGEYNEQFF,TGTGCCAGCAGCTTGGTAGGGGAGTACAATGAGCAGTTCTTC
NA,TRBV4-3,TRBJ1-2,many,CASSQETGYGYTF,TGCGCCAGCAGCCAAGAGACGGGCTATGGCTACACCTTC
NA,TRBV14,TRBJ2-1,once,CASSPGIYADNEQFF,TGTGCCAGCAGCCCAGGGATCTACGCCGACAATGAGCAGTTCTTC
TRBD2,TRBV7-2,TRBJ2-3,few,CASSLGSGVPDTQYF,TGTGCCAGCAGCTTAGGTAGCGGGGTCCCCGATACGCAGTATTTT
NA,TRBV6-6,TRBJ1-2,few,CASSPRGEPYGYTF,TGTGCCAGCAGCCCCCGGGGAGAGCCCTATGGCTACACCTTC
NA,TRBV6-5,TRBJ2-7,few,CASSTQDSSHEQYF,TGTGCCAGCAGTACCCAGGACAGTTCCCACGAGCAGTACTTC
TRBD2,TRBV5-6,TRBJ2-5,NA,CASSRTSGSTETQYF,TGTGCCAGCAGCCGGACTAGCGGGTCGACGGAGACCCAGTACTTC
NA,TRBV27,TRBJ2-1,NA,CASIPMAGRHNEQFF,TGTGCCAGCATTCCCATGGCGGGTCGTCACAATGAGCAGTTCTTC
TRBD1,TRBV2,TRBJ2-5,NA,CARGTVQETQYF,TGTGCCAGAGGGACAGTCCAAGAGACCCAGTACTTC
NA,TRBV20-1,TRBJ2-5,NA,CSARDHGAARQYF,TGCAGTGCTAGAGATCACGGAGCAGCGCGGCAGTACTTC
NA,TRBV7-9,TRBJ2-5,many,CASSFWGRETQYF,TGTGCCAGCAGCTTTTGGGGCCGTGAGACCCAGTACTTC
NA,TRBV7-9,TRBJ1-1,NA,CASGLQGPTEAFF,TGTGCCAGCGGACTACAGGGTCCCACTGAAGCTTTCTTT
NA,TRBV20-1,TRBJ1-5,NA,CSAGDSFNQPQHF,TGCAGTGCTGGTGACTCTTTCAATCAGCCCCAGCATTTT
TRBD1,TRBV5-1,TRBJ2-1,NA,CASRAGTADNEQFF,TGCGCCAGCAGAGCCGGGACAGCCGACAATGAGCAGTTCTTC
TRBD1,TRBV7-2,TRBJ2-2,NA,CASSLLGQGSAGERFF,TGTGCCAGCAGCCTACTCGGACAGGGAAGTGCCGGGGAGCGGTTTTTT
TRBD1,TRBV19,TRBJ1-1,NA,CASSRGRGAGGASTEAFF,TGTGCCAGTAGTAGGGGGAGGGGCGCAGGGGGCGCGAGCACTGAAGCTTTCTTT
TRBD1,TRBV20-1,TRBJ1-1,NA,CSATFGTGRTEAFF,TGCAGTGCTACGTTCGGGACAGGGAGAACCGAAGCTTTCTTT
NA,TRBV6-5,TRBJ2-1,many,CASRTNNNEQFF,TGTGCCAGCAGGACCAATAACAATGAGCAGTTCTTC
NA,TRBV6-5,TRBJ1-4,NA,CASSYSSHGNEKLFF,TGTGCCAGCAGTTACTCGAGCCACGGCAATGAAAAACTGTTTTTT